This TCR beta chain was documented in a study of cytomegalovirus exposure and HLA in healthy donors. PCR used 60 Vbeta primers and 13 Jbeta primers. This table comes from immunoSEQ multiplex PCR, and its TCRdb copy is limited to in-frame clones, with some not included. Of around 120,000 clones listed, 70% to 80% are singletons. CDR1 is LNHDA, CDR2 SQIVND, per germline (reference sequence). V was clipped by 3 bases and J by 0 bases; unmatched bases: 7. This CDR3 comprises 17 residues. The receptor's source is a young man in good health and CMV-seronegative. The rearrangement uses TRBV19 and TRBJ2-1; 8 bases map to TRBD1. Sequencing was performed on PBMCs. CDR3 DNA sequence: TGTGCCAGTAGTATGGGAGAAGGACAGGGCTCCTACAATGAGCAGTTCTTC. Translated, it gives CASSMGEGQGSYNEQFF. The variable domain in full, with the rest retrieved from reference TRBV19 and TRBJ2-1, is DGGITQSPKYLFRKEGQNVTLSCEQNLNHDAMYWYRQDPGQGLRLIYYSQIVNDFQKGDIAEGYSVSREKKESFPLTVTSAQKNPTAFYLCASSMGEGQGSYNEQFFGPGTRLTVL.